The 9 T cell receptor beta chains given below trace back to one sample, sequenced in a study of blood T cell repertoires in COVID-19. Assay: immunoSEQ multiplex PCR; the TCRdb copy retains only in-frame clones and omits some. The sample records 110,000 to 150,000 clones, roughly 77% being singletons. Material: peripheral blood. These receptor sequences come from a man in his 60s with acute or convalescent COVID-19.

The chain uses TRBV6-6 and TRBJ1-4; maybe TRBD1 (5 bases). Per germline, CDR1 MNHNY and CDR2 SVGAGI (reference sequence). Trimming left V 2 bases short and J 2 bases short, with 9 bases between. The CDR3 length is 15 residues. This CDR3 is CASSYRQTTNEKLFF. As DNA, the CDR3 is TGTGCCAGCAGTTACAGACAGACCACTAATGAAAAACTGTTTTTT.

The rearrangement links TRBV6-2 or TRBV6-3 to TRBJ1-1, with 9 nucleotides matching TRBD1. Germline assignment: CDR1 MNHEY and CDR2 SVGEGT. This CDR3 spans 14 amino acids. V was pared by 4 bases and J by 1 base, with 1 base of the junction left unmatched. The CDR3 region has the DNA TGTGCCAGCAGTTTGACAGGGGGGAACACTGAAGCTTTCTTT. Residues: CASSLTGGNTEAFF.

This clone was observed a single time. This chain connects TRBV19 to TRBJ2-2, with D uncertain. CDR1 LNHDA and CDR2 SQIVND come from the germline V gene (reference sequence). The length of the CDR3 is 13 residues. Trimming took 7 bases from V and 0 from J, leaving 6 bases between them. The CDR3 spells CASTNPNTGELFF. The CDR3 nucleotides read TGTGCCAGTACTAACCCGAACACCGGGGAGCTGTTTTTT.

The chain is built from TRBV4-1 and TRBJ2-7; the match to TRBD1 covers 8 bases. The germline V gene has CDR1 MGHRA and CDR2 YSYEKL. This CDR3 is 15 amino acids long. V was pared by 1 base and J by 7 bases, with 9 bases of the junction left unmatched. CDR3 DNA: TGCGCCAGCAGCCAAGTTGGGCAGGGGGCTCGGGAGCAGTACTTC. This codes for CASSQVGQGAREQYF.

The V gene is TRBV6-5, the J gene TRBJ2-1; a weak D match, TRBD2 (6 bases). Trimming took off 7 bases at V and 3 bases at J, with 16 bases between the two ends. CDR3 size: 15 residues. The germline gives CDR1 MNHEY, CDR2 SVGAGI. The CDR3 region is CASTVDGGSYNEQFF. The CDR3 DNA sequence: TGTGCCAGCACAGTGGATGGGGGGAGCTACAATGAGCAGTTCTTC.

The CDR3 loop is CASSLDSSGYNEQFF. The CDR3 DNA is TGTGCCAGCAGCTTAGATTCTAGCGGCTACAATGAGCAGTTCTTC. The chain employs TRBV11-2 and TRBJ2-1; 7 bases line up with TRBD2. The CDR3 is made up of 15 amino acids. V lost 0 bases, J lost 3 bases, and 2 bases stayed unmatched. Germline CDR1 reads SGHAT; CDR2 reads FQNNGV.

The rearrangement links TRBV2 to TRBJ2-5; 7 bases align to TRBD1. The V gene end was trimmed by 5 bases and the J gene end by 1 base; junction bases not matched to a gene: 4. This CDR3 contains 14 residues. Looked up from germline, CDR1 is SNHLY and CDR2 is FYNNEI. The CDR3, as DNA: TGTGCCAGCAGTATCCGGGACAGCCAAGAGACCCAGTACTTC. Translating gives CASSIRDSQETQYF.

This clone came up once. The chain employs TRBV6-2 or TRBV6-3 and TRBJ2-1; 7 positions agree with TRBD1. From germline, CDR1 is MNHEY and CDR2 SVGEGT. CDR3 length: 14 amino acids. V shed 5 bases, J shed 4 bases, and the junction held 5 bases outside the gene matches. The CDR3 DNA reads TGTGCCAGCAGTCACCGGACAGGTTACAATGAGCAGTTCTTC. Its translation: CASSHRTGYNEQFF.

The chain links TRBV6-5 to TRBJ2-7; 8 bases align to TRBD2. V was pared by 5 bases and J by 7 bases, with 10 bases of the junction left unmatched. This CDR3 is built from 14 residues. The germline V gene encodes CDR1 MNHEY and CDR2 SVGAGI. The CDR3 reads CASSRGGDYEEQYF. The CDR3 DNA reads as TGTGCCAGCAGTCGGGGGGGGGACTACGAAGAGCAGTACTTC.